Listed below are T cell receptor beta chains from one sample, sequenced in a study of shared clonotypes between healthy human individuals. Method: immunoSEQ multiplex PCR; TCRdb's copy keeps in-frame clones and lacks some. The sample holds 1.5 million to 1.9 million clones, 95% to 99% seen once. The sample comprised naive CD4+ T cells sorted from blood. Receptors originate from a man aged 25-45 years in good health. CDR3s include the opening cysteine and the closing phenylalanine or tryptophan. A D gene is named only where the DNA matches it firmly. Expanded clones get a size class; other rows say once, few or many, or leave the size out.

V gene,D gene,J gene,clone size,CDR3 protein,CDR3 DNA
TRBV18,TRBD1,TRBJ2-1,NA,CASSPLSGQESNEQFF,TGTGCCAGCTCACCTTTGAGTGGACAGGAAAGCAATGAGCAGTTCTTC
TRBV7-6,TRBD1,TRBJ1-4,NA,CASSLGTGPYEKLFF,TGTGCCAGCAGCCTGGGGACAGGTCCCTATGAAAAACTGTTTTTT
TRBV7-9,NA,TRBJ2-7,NA,CASSPRGPAAHYEQYF,TGTGCCAGCAGCCCCCGGGGACCCGCCGCCCACTACGAGCAGTACTTC
TRBV15,NA,TRBJ2-5,NA,CATSRDPGEETQYF,TGTGCCACCAGCAGAGATCCAGGGGAAGAGACCCAGTACTTC
TRBV6-5,NA,TRBJ2-3,NA,CASIGRSDTQYF,TGTGCCAGCATAGGGCGGTCAGATACGCAGTATTTT
TRBV5-1,NA,TRBJ2-1,once,CASSFRGSYNEQFF,TGCGCCAGCAGCTTCCGGGGGTCCTACAATGAGCAGTTCTTC
TRBV11-1,NA,TRBJ1-4,few,CASSLQGKLFF,TGTGCCAGCAGCTTACAAGGAAAACTGTTTTTT
TRBV2,NA,TRBJ2-2,NA,CASSAQRNTGELFF,TGTGCCAGCAGTGCACAGAGGAACACCGGGGAGCTGTTTTTT
TRBV2,NA,TRBJ2-1,NA,CASSGQGFYNEQFF,TGTGCCAGCAGTGGTCAGGGGTTTTACAATGAGCAGTTCTTC
TRBV6-1,NA,TRBJ2-2,NA,CASSDSLSGGELFF,TGTGCCAGCAGCGACAGCCTCAGTGGCGGGGAGCTGTTTTTT
TRBV5-1,TRBD1,TRBJ2-2,NA,CASSLKGQANTGELFF,TGCGCCAGCAGCTTAAAGGGACAGGCGAACACCGGGGAGCTGTTTTTT
TRBV5-1,NA,TRBJ2-5,NA,CASSLSGGRETQYF,TGCGCCAGCAGCTTGTCTGGGGGGCGGGAGACCCAGTACTTC
TRBV9,NA,TRBJ2-1,NA,CASSVTGASNEQFF,TGTGCCAGCAGCGTAACAGGCGCGTCCAATGAGCAGTTCTTC
TRBV29-1,TRBD2,TRBJ2-3,NA,CSVEGLAGVTDTQYF,TGCAGCGTTGAAGGGCTAGCGGGAGTCACAGATACGCAGTATTTT
TRBV10-3,NA,TRBJ2-5,NA,CAISDIETQYF,TGTGCCATCAGTGACATAGAGACCCAGTACTTC
TRBV28,NA,TRBJ1-1,NA,CASSPQVPEAFF,TGTGCCAGCAGCCCACAGGTACCTGAAGCTTTCTTT
TRBV7-2,NA,TRBJ2-5,NA,CASLRGLQETQYF,TGTGCCAGCCTGAGGGGCTTACAAGAGACCCAGTACTTC
TRBV5-5,NA,TRBJ1-2,once,CASSLAGIANYGYTF,TGTGCCAGCAGCTTGGCGGGTATTGCTAACTATGGCTACACCTTC
TRBV5-4,NA,TRBJ1-3,NA,CASTKDSPMGDTIYF,TGTGCCAGCACCAAGGACTCCCCGATGGGGGACACCATATATTTT
TRBV11-3,TRBD2,TRBJ2-5,NA,CASSLGETSGRVEETQYF,TGTGCCAGCAGCTTAGGGGAGACTAGCGGGAGAGTGGAAGAGACCCAGTACTTC
TRBV15,NA,TRBJ2-7,NA,CATSSHPYYEQYF,TGTGCCACCAGCAGTCACCCCTACTACGAGCAGTACTTC
TRBV30,NA,TRBJ2-3,once,CAWSVQGDTQYF,TGTGCCTGGAGTGTACAAGGGGATACGCAGTATTTT
TRBV6-1,NA,TRBJ1-2,NA,CASKGESNYGYTF,TGTGCCAGCAAAGGGGAAAGCAACTATGGCTACACCTTC
TRBV5-5,TRBD1,TRBJ1-5,once,CASSLGDRVNQPQHF,TGTGCCAGCAGCTTGGGGGACAGGGTTAATCAGCCCCAGCATTTT
TRBV2,NA,TRBJ1-5,NA,CASSEALGGWGYQPQHF,TGTGCCAGCAGTGAAGCGCTCGGGGGATGGGGGTATCAGCCCCAGCATTTT
TRBV15,TRBD2,TRBJ2-2,NA,CATSRLPGQGTSGRVTGELFF,TGTGCCACCAGCAGACTTCCGGGACAGGGAACTAGCGGGAGGGTCACCGGGGAGCTGTTTTTT
TRBV7-2,NA,TRBJ2-3,NA,CASSFPGTTSVDTQYF,TGTGCCAGCAGCTTCCCAGGCACGACATCGGTGGATACGCAGTATTTT
TRBV18,NA,TRBJ1-1,NA,CASSLDAVNSEAFF,TGTGCCAGCTCACTTGATGCCGTGAATTCTGAAGCTTTCTTT
TRBV5-1,TRBD2,TRBJ2-2,NA,CASSLGAGGTGELFF,TGCGCCAGCAGCTTGGGAGCGGGAGGCACCGGGGAGCTGTTTTTT
TRBV6-5,TRBD1,TRBJ2-7,NA,CASSYDRDRTYEQYF,TGTGCCAGCAGTTACGACCGGGACAGGACCTACGAGCAGTACTTC
TRBV29-1,NA,TRBJ1-1,NA,CSVQNAEAFF,TGCAGCGTCCAAAATGCTGAAGCTTTCTTT
TRBV11-2,NA,TRBJ2-2,NA,CASRMGQLENTGELFF,TGTGCCAGCAGAATGGGACAACTCGAAAACACCGGGGAGCTGTTTTTT
TRBV25-1,NA,TRBJ2-7,NA,CASRGDGELYEQYF,TGTGCCAGCAGGGGGGACGGAGAGCTCTACGAGCAGTACTTC
TRBV5-1,NA,TRBJ2-3,once,CASSTGHITDTQYF,TGCGCCAGCAGCACGGGACACATCACAGATACGCAGTATTTT
TRBV29-1,NA,TRBJ1-4,once,CSGRGSGDRLFF,TGCAGCGGTCGGGGGTCGGGCGATCGGCTGTTTTTT
TRBV7-2,TRBD1,TRBJ2-7,NA,CASSLRRDRSYEQYF,TGTGCCAGCAGCTTAAGGCGGGACAGGTCCTACGAGCAGTACTTC
TRBV28,NA,TRBJ2-7,NA,CASSFFLGAPYEQYF,TGTGCCAGCAGTTTTTTTCTCGGCGCCCCCTACGAGCAGTACTTC
TRBV10-3,NA,TRBJ2-7,NA,CAISSGPGVDEQYF,TGTGCCATCAGTAGCGGGCCCGGGGTCGACGAGCAGTACTTC
TRBV18,TRBD2,TRBJ2-7,NA,CASSPLSASGNYEQYF,TGTGCCAGCTCACCACTGTCGGCTAGCGGGAACTACGAGCAGTACTTC
TRBV9,TRBD2,TRBJ2-1,NA,CASSATPAGEYNEQFF,TGTGCCAGCAGCGCCACCCCAGCGGGAGAGTACAATGAGCAGTTCTTC
TRBV19,NA,TRBJ2-2,NA,CASSGHRFANTGELFF,TGTGCCAGTAGTGGACACCGGTTCGCGAACACCGGGGAGCTGTTTTTT
TRBV14,NA,TRBJ2-3,NA,CASSPQLGTDTQYF,TGTGCCAGCAGCCCCCAGTTGGGCACAGATACGCAGTATTTT
TRBV14,NA,TRBJ2-2,NA,CASSVARGTGELFF,TGTGCCAGCAGCGTGGCAAGAGGCACCGGGGAGCTGTTTTTT
TRBV29-1,TRBD1,TRBJ1-2,NA,CSVEPFRGYYGYTF,TGCAGCGTTGAACCCTTCAGGGGGTACTATGGCTACACCTTC
TRBV18,NA,TRBJ1-2,once,CASSGMADSRTGYTF,TGTGCCAGCTCCGGGATGGCGGACAGCCGGACGGGCTACACCTTC
TRBV21-1,NA,TRBJ2-1,NA,CASSKEARRDYKANEQFF,TGTGCCAGCAGCAAAGAGGCCAGGCGGGACTACAAGGCCAATGAGCAGTTCTTC
TRBV18,NA,TRBJ2-5,NA,CASLPDRTQETQYF,TGTGCCAGCTTGCCGGACAGAACTCAAGAGACCCAGTACTTC